Below, 20 T cell receptor beta chains from the same sample are listed, as sequenced in a study of blood T cell repertoires in COVID-19. Profiling relied on immunoSEQ multiplex PCR, and the TCRdb table lists in-frame clones only, not all of them. The data show 210,000 or so clones, 89% seen once. Sequencing was performed on peripheral blood. The receptors derive from a man aged 40-49 years with acute or convalescent COVID-19.

The chain combines TRBV4-3 with TRBJ1-3; 9 nucleotides line up with TRBD1. V trimming: 2 bases; J trimming: 5 bases; junction bases outside the gene matches: 7. In germline, CDR1 is LGHNA, CDR2 YSLEER. The CDR3 covers 16 residues. The CDR3: CASSQTGTGFRNTIYF. CDR3 nucleotide sequence: TGCGCCAGCAGCCAAACTGGGACAGGGTTTCGAAACACCATATATTTT.

In regard to this clone: Other DNA variants within this sample encode the same CDR3. This sequence joins TRBV7-9 and TRBJ1-1; the D gene is possibly TRBD1 (6 bases). The CDR3 has 13 amino acids. The V gene lost 5 bases and the J gene lost 1 base, with 8 bases spanning the gap. Per the germline V gene, CDR1 is SEHNR and CDR2 is FQNEAQ (reference sequence). The CDR3 sequence is CASSRQENTEAFF. The DNA for the CDR3 is TGTGCCAGCAGCCGACAGGAGAACACTGAAGCTTTCTTT.

V and J are TRBV6-6 and TRBJ2-3, with D perhaps TRBD2 (7 bases). CDR1 is MNHNY and CDR2 is SVGAGI in the germline V gene (reference sequence). Trimming took 5 bases from V and 4 from J, leaving 22 bases between them. This CDR3 is 17 amino acids long. The CDR3 nucleotides read TGTGCCAGCAGTCCTAGGGGGGGACTCGAGGGGGCAGATACGCAGTATTTT. Its protein is CASSPRGGLEGADTQYF.

This clone appeared a single time. The chain links TRBV12-3 or TRBV12-4 to TRBJ1-1; D gene unclear. V was cut by 3 bases and J by 6 bases, with 11 bases left in between. The CDR3 extends over 13 amino acids. CDR3 bases: TGTGCCAGCAGTTTGGTCAGATGGTCTGAAGCTTTCTTT. Translating gives CASSLVRWSEAFF.

CDR3 in DNA: TGTGCCAGCAGCTTCTTAGGACTAGCGGGTTCGACCGGGGAGCTGTTTTTT. Its protein product is CASSFLGLAGSTGELFF. The rearrangement links TRBV5-6 to TRBJ2-2; 11 nucleotides match TRBD2. The CDR3 sequence is 17 residues long. Germline V gene sequence: CDR1 SGHDT, CDR2 YYEEEE. Losses at the gene ends were 2 bases for V and 5 bases for J; bases not matched to a gene: 8.

The V gene is TRBV5-1, the J gene TRBJ2-5; TRBD1 matches at 12 bases. Germline V CDR1 and CDR2: SGHRS, YFSETQ. This CDR3 contains 16 residues. After removal of 3 bases from V and 5 bases from J, the junction contained 8 bases not matched to a gene. Written as DNA, the CDR3 is TGCGCCAGCAGCTCCGGGACAGGGGGCGCTTATGAGACCCAGTACTTC. It specifies CASSSGTGGAYETQYF.

V gene TRBV7-2 combines with J gene TRBJ2-5; TRBD2 aligns across 7 bases. The CDR3 runs to 18 residues. V was clipped by 5 bases and J by 2 bases; unmatched bases: 17. CDR1 and CDR2 (germline): SGHTA, FQGNSA. The CDR3 nucleotides are TGTGCCAGCAGCGTATCCCCCCGGCGGGGCGGGGGACAAGAGACCCAGTACTTC. Amino acid sequence: CASSVSPRRGGGQETQYF.

The chain uses TRBV25-1 and TRBJ2-7; 7 bases line up with TRBD1. The germline V gene has CDR1 MGHDK and CDR2 SYGVNS. The V and J ends lost 3 bases and 6 bases, in that order; junction bases with no gene match: 5. CDR3 length: 13 amino acids. The CDR3 loop is CASSDRQGSEQYF. The DNA of the CDR3 is TGTGCCAGCAGTGACCGACAGGGTTCCGAGCAGTACTTC.

This chain links TRBV7-9 with TRBJ2-7, with no clear D. Germline lookup yields CDR1 SEHNR and CDR2 FQNEAQ (reference sequence). The germline V and J ends were trimmed by 5 bases and 1 base, with 15 bases remaining between them. This CDR3 has 15 residues. Here the CDR3 DNA reads TGTGCCAGCAGCCCGACAAGTATTGGGTCCTACGAGCAGTACTTC. The encoded protein is CASSPTSIGSYEQYF.

The V gene is TRBV7-2, the J gene TRBJ2-6; weak D call: TRBD1 (6 bases). Germline V lookup: CDR1 SGHTA, CDR2 FQGNSA. With 1 base removed from V and 4 bases from J, the gap between germline ends came to 11 bases. This CDR3 contains 16 residues. In nucleotides, the CDR3 is TGTGCCAGCAGCTTAGATAGGGGGAAGGGGGCCAACGTCCTGACTTTC. This codes for CASSLDRGKGANVLTF.

V and J are TRBV6-5 and TRBJ2-3; weak D call: TRBD1 (6 bases). V lost 6 bases and J lost 3, with 13 bases in between. Germline V gene sequence: CDR1 MNHEY, CDR2 SVGAGI. The CDR3 has 14 amino acids. CDR3 coding DNA: TGTGCCAGCAGATATTTACAGGGAACAGATACGCAGTATTTT. Translated, it gives CASRYLQGTDTQYF.

The V call is TRBV5-4, the J call TRBJ1-1, with TRBD1 as a possible D gene (6 bases). This CDR3 has 13 amino acids. Deletions cut 7 bases from V and 2 bases from J, with 12 bases between. The germline gives CDR1 SGHNT, CDR2 YYREEE (reference sequence). The CDR3 here is CASYRDTNTEAFF. The CDR3 coding sequence is TGTGCCAGCTACCGGGACACTAACACTGAAGCTTTCTTT.

The CDR3 nucleotides read TGTGCCAGCAGCTTACCGGGACAGGGGAAAAACATTCAGTACTTC. Translation: CASSLPGQGKNIQYF. The chain joins TRBV7-9 to TRBJ2-4, with TRBD1 matching 10 bases. The length of the CDR3 is 15 residues. Germline V CDR1 and CDR2: SEHNR, FQNEAQ (reference sequence). Losses at the gene ends were 2 bases for V and 4 bases for J; bases not matched to a gene: 2.

This chain links TRBV6-1 with TRBJ1-3, with 9 bases that match TRBD1. This CDR3 comprises 16 residues. Losses at the gene ends were 4 bases for V and 0 bases for J; bases not matched to a gene: 4. Germline lookup yields CDR1 MNHNS and CDR2 SASEGT. CDR3 residues: CASSGGQGSSGNTIYF. DNA of the CDR3: TGTGCCAGCAGTGGAGGACAGGGGAGCTCTGGAAACACCATATATTTT.

The chain joins TRBV4-3 to TRBJ1-1, with D tentatively TRBD1 (6 bases). The CDR3 is 16 residues long. The V gene lost 0 bases and the J gene lost 1 base, with 12 bases spanning the gap. Germline V CDR1 and CDR2: LGHNA, YSLEER. The CDR3, as DNA: TGCGCCAGCAGCCAAGATACGGGGGGCAGGAACACTGAAGCTTTCTTT. As protein: CASSQDTGGRNTEAFF.

V gene TRBV7-8 combines with J gene TRBJ2-3; a possible D gene is TRBD2 (6 bases). CDR3 length equals 14 residues. Germline-derived CDR1 and CDR2 are SGHVS and FQNEAQ. V lost 8 bases and J 4 bases, leaving 16 bases between the germline ends. The CDR3 sequence: CASLRTGEADTQYF. The CDR3 region has the DNA TGTGCCAGCCTCAGAACGGGGGAGGCAGATACGCAGTATTTT.

The gene calls are TRBV5-1 and TRBJ1-5; 9 nucleotides match TRBD1. V dropped 4 bases and J dropped 3; count of bases not matched to a gene: 5. CDR3 length: 15 residues. Germline V gene data show CDR1 as SGHRS and CDR2 as YFSETQ. This CDR3 reads CASSAGTGHNQPQHF. CDR3 sequence (DNA): TGCGCCAGCAGCGCCGGGACAGGGCACAATCAGCCCCAGCATTTT.

This chain connects TRBV28 to TRBJ1-6; D may be TRBD1 (5 bases). V was clipped by 8 bases and J by 1 base, with 21 bases between them. This CDR3 contains 18 residues. Germline V lookup: CDR1 MDHEN, CDR2 SYDVKM. The CDR3 DNA follows: TGTGCCAGCGCCCCCCTTGTAGGGGTTGGTTCCTATAATTCACCCCTCCACTTT. This translates into CASAPLVGVGSYNSPLHF.

The chain joins TRBV2 to TRBJ2-5; D might be TRBD1 (5 bases). V was cut by 7 bases and J by 4 bases, with 25 bases left in between. The CDR3 is 17 residues long. In germline, CDR1 is SNHLY, CDR2 FYNNEI. CDR3 DNA sequence: TGTGCCAGCACTTCCGAGTCCTTACGGACAATTCGAGAGACCCAGTACTTC. Amino acids: CASTSESLRTIRETQYF.

J is TRBJ1-1 and V is TRBV6-5; tentative D call: TRBD1 (6 bases). Per the germline V gene, CDR1 is MNHEY and CDR2 is SVGAGI. Trimming took 5 bases from V and 1 from J, leaving 11 bases between them. The CDR3 has 14 residues. The CDR3 loop is CASSTGLGNTEAFF. The CDR3 nucleotides read TGTGCCAGCAGTACAGGGTTGGGGAACACTGAAGCTTTCTTT.